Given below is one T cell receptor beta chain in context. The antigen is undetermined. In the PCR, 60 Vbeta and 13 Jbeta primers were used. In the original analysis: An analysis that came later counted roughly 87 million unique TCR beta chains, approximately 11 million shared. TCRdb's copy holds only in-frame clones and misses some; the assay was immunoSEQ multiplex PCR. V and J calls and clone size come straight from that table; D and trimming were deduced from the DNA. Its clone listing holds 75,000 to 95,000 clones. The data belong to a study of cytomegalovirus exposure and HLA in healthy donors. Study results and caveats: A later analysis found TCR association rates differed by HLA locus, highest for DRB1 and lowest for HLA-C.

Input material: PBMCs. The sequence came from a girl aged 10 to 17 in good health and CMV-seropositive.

This CDR3 is CASSTGLAETQYF. In DNA form, the CDR3 reads TGTGCCAGCAGCACAGGGCTTGCAGAGACCCAGTACTTC. This chain joins TRBV7-3 and TRBJ2-5, with a tentative D call TRBD1 (6 bases). V lost 5 bases to trimming and J lost 4 bases, with 11 bases between them. This CDR3 has 13 residues. Germline CDR1 and CDR2: SGHTA and FQGTGA.